A selection of T cell receptor beta chains follows, all from one sample in a study of blood T cells in healthy people across ages. Via MiXCR, TCRdb re-called the 5' RACE reads, giving one row per CDR3 protein. The data show roughly 2 million distinct CDR3 sequences, roughly 52% seen once. Material: blood. The receptors originated from a woman aged 40 to 50 in good health. Each CDR3 is given with its conserved first and last residue. D genes are given only for firm matches. The size entry is marked missing in some rows and otherwise reads once, few, many or a size class.

.	TRBD1	TRBV6-1	TRBJ1-1	TGTGCCAGCAGTGGTTACAGGGGAGGCACTGAAGCTTTCTTT	CASSGYRGGTEAFF
.	.	TRBV4-3	TRBJ2-5	TGCGCCAGCAGCCAAGATCGCGAAGGGGTCGGCGAGGCCCAGTACTTC	CASSQDREGVGEAQYF
few	TRBD1	TRBV4-1	TRBJ2-7	TGTGCCAGCAGCCCCGGACAGGGTCCCTCCTACGAGCAGTACTTC	CASSPGQGPSYEQYF
.	TRBD1	TRBV5-5	TRBJ1-1	TGTGCCAGCAGCTTGCCAGGGGGAGGTACTGAAGCTTTCTTT	CASSLPGGGTEAFF
.	.	TRBV2	TRBJ2-2	TGTGCCAGCAGTGTCGTAAGGGATCCCGGGGAGCTGTTTTTT	CASSVVRDPGELFF
few	TRBD2	TRBV7-9	TRBJ2-3	TGTGCCAGCAGCTTAAATCCGCAGCGGGGGCTTTCAGATACGCAGTATTTT	CASSLNPQRGLSDTQYF
.	.	TRBV6-2/TRBV6-3	TRBJ1-6	TGCGCCAGCAGACCCTCAGGGGATCGGAATTCACCCCTCCACTTT	CASRPSGDRNSPLHF
few	TRBD2	TRBV7-2	TRBJ2-5	TGTGCCAGCAGCTTATTTGGTCGGACTAGCGGGAGCCAAGAGACCCAGTACTTC	CASSLFGRTSGSQETQYF
.	TRBD1	TRBV7-2	TRBJ2-7	TGTGCCAGCAGCACGTCCCATAGACAGGGATACGAGCAGTACTTC	CASSTSHRQGYEQYF
.	.	TRBV27	TRBJ1-1	TGTGCCAGCAGTAGGAGGGGAGAAGGCGCTGAAGCTTTCTTT	CASSRRGEGAEAFF
.	TRBD1	TRBV7-2	TRBJ1-2	TGTGCCAGCAGCCAGGGGGTTCTGGCTAACTATGGCTACACCTTC	CASSQGVLANYGYTF
.	TRBD1	TRBV5-1	TRBJ2-3	TGCGCCAGCAGCTTGGAGGGGACAGGGACAGATACGCAGTATTTT	CASSLEGTGTDTQYF
few	.	TRBV5-1	TRBJ2-4	TGCGCCAGCAGCAACCCAGGAGGGAGTAATGGCATTCAGTACTTC	CASSNPGGSNGIQYF
.	.	TRBV5-1	TRBJ2-5	TGCGCCAGCAGCTTTACAGGGCCCAGTACCCAAGAGACCCAGTACTTC	CASSFTGPSTQETQYF
.	.	TRBV6-5	TRBJ1-2	TGTGCCGGCAGTTACGCGGGGGATAGTGGCTATGGCTACACCTTC	CAGSYAGDSGYGYTF
.	TRBD1	TRBV5-1	TRBJ1-4	TGCGCCAGCAGCTTGGGGATGACAGGGGGCCTGGGAACTAATGAAAAACTGTTTTTT	CASSLGMTGGLGTNEKLFF
.	TRBD2	TRBV9	TRBJ2-7	TGTGCCGGCAGCGTCGGGGGGACGACGGGCTACGAGCAGTACTTC	CAGSVGGTTGYEQYF
.	.	TRBV7-2	TRBJ2-3	TGTGCCACCGTCCGGCCGGTGTCTAGCACAGATACGCAGTATTTT	CATVRPVSSTDTQYF
.	.	TRBV6-2/TRBV6-3	TRBJ1-2	TGTGCCAGCAGTTACGGTTCAGTGGATGGCTACACCTTC	CASSYGSVDGYTF
.	.	TRBV6-5	TRBJ2-7	TGTGCCAGCAGTTACTCCTCCGAAGGATACGAGCAGTACTTC	CASSYSSEGYEQYF
.	TRBD1	TRBV28	TRBJ1-2	TGTGCCAGCAGTTTATATTCAGGGGGCGCGAACTATGGCTACACCTTC	CASSLYSGGANYGYTF
.	TRBD2	TRBV24-1	TRBJ2-1	TGTGCCACCAGTGAGGGGGGGGTCAATGAGCAGTTCTTC	CATSEGGVNEQFF
.	TRBD1	TRBV29-1	TRBJ2-5	TGCAGCGTTGAAGATGGACAGGCCGACTATTTTCAGTACTTC	CSVEDGQADYFQYF
.	.	TRBV7-8	TRBJ2-6	TGTGCCAGCAGCTTAGGTAGACGCTTTGGGGCCAACGTCCTGACTTTC	CASSLGRRFGANVLTF
.	TRBD1	TRBV29-1	TRBJ1-2	TGCAGCGTTGTTAGGGGGACAGGCTTTATAGAGAACTATGGCTACACCTTC	CSVVRGTGFIENYGYTF
.	TRBD1	TRBV5-1	TRBJ2-1	TGCGCCAGCAGCTTTTCACAGGGACAGGGGGAGCAGTTCTTC	CASSFSQGQGEQFF
.	.	TRBV6-5	TRBJ2-5	TGTGCCAGCAGTCGCCCCTCTAGGGGTCAAGAGACCCAGTACTTC	CASSRPSRGQETQYF
.	.	TRBV28	TRBJ2-7	TGTGCCAGCAGTTTAGCGGGACAGCCTTTCTACGAGCAGTACTTC	CASSLAGQPFYEQYF
.	.	TRBV18	TRBJ2-5	TGTGCCAGCTCCCGGGGATTTCGAGAGACCCAGTACTTC	CASSRGFRETQYF
.	.	TRBV6-6	TRBJ1-1	TGTGCCAGCAGTCCTGAGATGGAAGCTTTCTTT	CASSPEMEAFF
.	TRBD1	TRBV12-3/TRBV12-4	TRBJ2-7	TGTGCCAGCAGTTTTTCCGACAGGGTCCACGAGCAGTACTTC	CASSFSDRVHEQYF
.	.	TRBV20-1	TRBJ2-7	TGCAGTGCTAGGCCACCAGGGCGGGGCTACGAGCAGTACTTC	CSARPPGRGYEQYF
.	TRBD2	TRBV7-9	TRBJ2-1	TGTGCCAGCAGCTCCCGGACTAGCGGGGATGGTGAGCAGTTCTTC	CASSSRTSGDGEQFF
.	.	TRBV27	TRBJ2-1	TGTGCCAGCAGCCCAGACTACGTTGAGCAGTTCTTC	CASSPDYVEQFF
.	TRBD1	TRBV27	TRBJ2-1	TGTGCCAGCAGGCCGGACAGGGAGGAACCCTACTACAATGAGCAGTTCTTC	CASRPDREEPYYNEQFF
.	TRBD2	TRBV20-1	TRBJ2-5	TGCAGTACTAGAGCGGGGACTAGCGGACAAGAGACCCAGTACTTC	CSTRAGTSGQETQYF
.	TRBD2	TRBV6-2/TRBV6-3	TRBJ2-7	TGTGCCAGCAGCACCGGGACTAGCTCCTACGAGCAGTACTTC	CASSTGTSSYEQYF
few	TRBD1	TRBV20-1	TRBJ2-7	TGCAGTGCTTTTACAGGGGGCGAGCAGTACTTC	CSAFTGGEQYF
.	.	TRBV6-5	TRBJ1-4	TGTGCCAGCAGTTACTCGATGTGGCGGAGAACTAATGAAAAACTGTTTTTT	CASSYSMWRRTNEKLFF
few	.	TRBV24-1	TRBJ2-1	TGTGCCACTGTCGGGGTTAACTACAATGAGCAGTTCTTC	CATVGVNYNEQFF
few	TRBD2	TRBV27	TRBJ2-1	TGTGCCAGCAGTTCCACGGGGGGGGCGAGTAATGAGCAGTTCTTC	CASSSTGGASNEQFF
.	.	TRBV5-1	TRBJ2-1	TGCGCCAGCAGCCTCAGCGGTTACTCCTACAATGAGCAGTTCTTC	CASSLSGYSYNEQFF
.	.	TRBV20-1	TRBJ2-5	TGCAGTGCTTTAAAACCTCAGGGGGGAAGCGTAGAGACCCAGTACTTC	CSALKPQGGSVETQYF
few	.	TRBV7-9	TRBJ2-7	TGTGCCAGCAGCTTACCACCCCAATACGAGCAGTACTTC	CASSLPPQYEQYF
.	.	TRBV11-2	TRBJ2-1	TGTGCCAGCAGCTTTCGGGCCGTCCAAATGGATGAGCAGTTCTTC	CASSFRAVQMDEQFF
.	.	TRBV7-2	TRBJ1-5	TGTGCCAGCATCGAATGGGCAGGGCGGAACAATCAGCCCCAGCATTTT	CASIEWAGRNNQPQHF